The clone carrying this T cell receptor beta chain was seen a few times. It was with a sample-barcoded 5' primer and a J-beta primer mix that a second PCR of roughly 7 to 12 cycles was run. A template-switch adaptor containing 12 random nucleotides labeled each cDNA molecule. Using its own MiXCR run on the 5' RACE reads, TCRdb lists one record per CDR3 protein. The table lists some 750,000 distinct CDR3 sequences, 22% of them singletons. This sample was taken from a study of blood T cells in healthy people across ages. Healthy Caucasians from Russia aged roughly 6 to 95 served as donors. Between the trimmed V and J ends, which lost 0 bases and 10 bases, there was a span of 10 bases. This CDR3 has 13 residues. CDR1 is SGHNT and CDR2 is YENEEA in the germline V gene.

This chain uses TRBV11-3 with TRBJ2-1, with D unresolved. Sequenced sample: blood. This TCR was recovered from a man in his 70s in good health. The DNA of the CDR3 is TGTGCCAGCAGCTTAGACGGAAATGGAGAGCAGTTCTTC. Protein product: CASSLDGNGEQFF.